The table lists the clone carrying this T cell receptor beta chain with many counts. With two-round multiplex PCR, TCR beta CDR3 sequences were amplified from genomic DNA. During first-round PCR, primers specific to each TRBV and TRBJ gene were used. A second round of PCR was carried out using universal primers. TCRdb re-called the multiplex PCR reads through MiXCR, storing one row per CDR3 protein. This sample has around 14,000 distinct CDR3 sequences; 37% occur once, and the top ten carry roughly two fifths. These data come from a study of prognosis after radiotherapy for stage I lung cancer. Unmatched junction bases numbered 2, after V lost 4 bases and J lost 1 base. The CDR3 spans 16 residues. Germline V gives CDR1 LNHDA, CDR2 SQIVND (reference sequence).

The gene calls are TRBV19 and TRBJ2-3; 13 bases map to TRBD2. Specimen: PBMCs, collected before or after stereotactic body radiation therapy (not recorded which). This receptor was taken from a donor over 45 with non-small cell lung cancer. In nucleotides, the CDR3 is TGTGCCAGTAGTAAAGGACTAGCGGGGGGCACAGATACGCAGTATTTT. It is translated as CASSKGLAGGTDTQYF. Complete variable domain (other parts from reference TRBV19 and TRBJ2-3): DGGITQSPKYLFRKEGQNVTLSCEQNLNHDAMYWYRQDPGQGLRLIYYSQIVNDFQKGDIAEGYSVSREKKESFPLTVTSAQKNPTAFYLCASSKGLAGGTDTQYFGPGTRLTVL.